The next 19 T cell receptor beta chains were all read from a single sample in a study of blood T cell repertoires in COVID-19. Clones were sequenced by immunoSEQ multiplex PCR, and TCRdb holds only the in-frame ones, with some missing. The sample carries about 77,000 clones, around 70% recorded once. Sequenced: peripheral blood. The receptors were sampled from a man aged 60-69 years with acute or convalescent COVID-19.

This chain joins TRBV30 and TRBJ2-1, with D possibly being TRBD1 (6 bases). The V end lost 0 bases, the J end lost 6 bases, and 21 bases lay between the germline ends. CDR3 size: 17 residues. Germline CDR1 and CDR2: GTSNPN and SVGIG (reference sequence). The CDR3 DNA sequence: TGTGCCTGGAGTGTACCCCCCCCAGGGGCCACTAGCAATGAGCAGTTCTTC. Its protein is CAWSVPPPGATSNEQFF.

V gene TRBV24-1 combines with J gene TRBJ2-1; TRBD1 aligns across 10 bases. The CDR3 contains 18 residues. Germline CDR1 and CDR2: KGHDR and SFDVKD. With 4 bases clipped from V and 3 bases from J, the junction kept 11 bases outside the gene matches. The CDR3 region is CATSDPGTGDSFYNEQFF. DNA of the CDR3: TGTGCCACCAGTGACCCCGGGACAGGGGACTCCTTCTACAATGAGCAGTTCTTC.

V and J are TRBV5-1 and TRBJ2-5; TRBD2 matches 9 bases. Germline CDR1 reads SGHRS; CDR2 reads YFSETQ. The CDR3 is 16 residues long. Trimming took 0 bases from V and 1 from J; bases not matched to a gene: 4. The CDR3 region has the DNA TGCGCCAGCAGCTTGGAGGCTAGCGGGGCCCAAGAGACCCAGTACTTC. It encodes CASSLEASGAQETQYF.

The rearrangement uses TRBV7-9 and TRBJ1-6, with TRBD1 identical over 9 bases. Trimming took 1 base from V and 9 from J; bases not matched to a gene: 1. CDR1 and CDR2 (germline): SEHNR, FQNEAQ (reference sequence). The CDR3 is made up of 14 amino acids. As DNA, the CDR3 is TGTGCCAGCAGCTTAGGACAGGGGGGTTCACCCCTCCACTTT. It codes for CASSLGQGGSPLHF. Supplemented by reference TRBV7-9 and TRBJ1-6, the full variable domain reads DTGVSQNPRHKITKRGQNVTFRCDPISEHNRLYWYRQTLGQGPEFLTYFQNEAQLEKSRLLSDRFSAERPKGSFSTLEIQRTEQGDSAMYLCASSLGQGGSPLHFGNGTRLTVT.

The table lists this clone with a count of one. The V and J genes are TRBV5-7 and TRBJ2-4; 8 bases map to TRBD2. TRBV5-7 is flagged as an ORF with uncertain function. This CDR3 is built from 19 residues. J gave up 1 base and V 1 base, and 13 bases lay outside the gene matches. The CDR3 nucleotides are TGTGCCAGCAGCTTGAGTAGGGTATATGAGCGGGGGGCCAAAAACATTCAGTACTTC. Its protein product is CASSLSRVYERGAKNIQYF.

V is TRBV28 and J is TRBJ2-5, with D possibly being TRBD1 (5 bases). The CDR3 consists of 15 residues. Germline loops: CDR1 MDHEN, CDR2 SYDVKM. V lost 8 bases to trimming and J lost 1 base, with 17 bases between them. The CDR3 region has the DNA TGTGCCAGCGGCAACCTTAGGGGTTTCCAAGAGACCCAGTACTTC. Translated, it gives CASGNLRGFQETQYF.

V usage is TRBV11-2 and J usage is TRBJ2-1; 7 nucleotides align to TRBD1. The germline gives CDR1 SGHAT, CDR2 FQNNGV. The CDR3 has 16 residues. The V gene end was trimmed by 2 bases and the J gene end by 6 bases; junction bases not matched to a gene: 10. The CDR3 bases are TGTGCCAGCAGCTTATTCAGTGACAGGGCTTTCAATGAGCAGTTCTTC. Its protein is CASSLFSDRAFNEQFF.

This chain joins TRBV24-1 and TRBJ2-1, with D perhaps TRBD1 (6 bases). The CDR3 totals 17 residues. The V and J ends lost 5 bases and 6 bases respectively, with 22 bases between them. Germline-derived CDR1 and CDR2 are KGHDR and SFDVKD. CDR3 protein: CATSAPSGQGRLNEQFF. CDR3 in DNA: TGTGCCACCAGTGCCCCCTCCGGGCAGGGGCGTCTCAATGAGCAGTTCTTC.

The genes are TRBV5-6 and TRBJ2-7, with 8 bases lining up with TRBD2. Germline lookup yields CDR1 SGHDT and CDR2 YYEEEE. The CDR3 has 14 residues. V shed 0 bases and J 7 bases; nucleotides not matched to a gene: 6. The CDR3 reads CASSLVGGAGEQYV. The DNA of the CDR3 is TGTGCCAGCAGCTTGGTCGGGGGGGCAGGTGAGCAGTACGTC.

This clone was counted a few times. The chain joins TRBV5-6 to TRBJ2-1; 8 positions agree with TRBD1. The CDR3 runs 15 residues. The junction had 7 bases not matched to a gene; V was cut back by 0 bases and J by 8 bases. From germline, CDR1 is SGHDT and CDR2 YYEEEE. CDR3 in amino acids: CASSLDAGGIDEQFF. The CDR3 DNA is TGTGCCAGCAGCTTGGACGCAGGGGGCATTGATGAGCAGTTCTTC.

The sample holds a few counts of this clone. The chain is built from TRBV28 and TRBJ2-7; D perhaps matches TRBD2 (5 bases). Germline V gene data show CDR1 as MDHEN and CDR2 as SYDVKM. V was trimmed by 6 bases and J by 6 bases, leaving 12 bases between them. The CDR3 covers 12 residues. The DNA of the CDR3 is TGTGCCAGCAGCCTCACCGGGGTCGAGCAGTACTTC. This translates into CASSLTGVEQYF.

This clone was observed many times. The chain has TRBV11-1 and TRBJ2-3, with 10 bases lining up with TRBD2. Looked up from germline, CDR1 is SGHAT and CDR2 is FQDESV (reference sequence). Losses at the gene ends were 5 bases for V and 7 bases for J; bases not matched to a gene: 6. The CDR3 contains 14 residues. The CDR3 here is CASSLSGGTYTQYF. CDR3 coding DNA: TGTGCCAGCAGCCTTAGCGGGGGGACCTATACGCAGTATTTT.

The J gene is TRBJ2-2, the V gene TRBV29-1; a weak D match, TRBD2 (6 bases). Germline lookup yields CDR1 SQVTM and CDR2 ANQGSEA. V was clipped by 3 bases and J by 3 bases, with 11 bases between them. The length of the CDR3 is 14 residues. The CDR3 DNA reads as TGCAGCGTTGACGCCGGGGGTTACACCGGGGAGCTGTTTTTT. Protein: CSVDAGGYTGELFF.

This clone has a handful of counts. The CDR3 DNA reads TGCGCCAGCAGCTTGGCTGGCGGCAGCTCCTACGAGCAGTACTTC. Its protein is CASSLAGGSSYEQYF. The chain employs TRBV5-1 and TRBJ2-7; D uncertain. Per the germline V gene, CDR1 is SGHRS and CDR2 is YFSETQ. This CDR3 spans 15 amino acids. V was pared by 0 bases and J by 0 bases, with 10 bases between.

This chain links TRBV5-1 with TRBJ2-1, with 9 bases that match TRBD2. Germline-derived CDR1 and CDR2 are SGHRS and YFSETQ. The junction had 5 bases not matched to a gene; V was cut back by 1 base and J by 6 bases. This CDR3 has 15 residues. CDR3 in DNA: TGCGCCAGCAGCTTGTTTCCTAGCGGGGCCAATGAGCAGTTCTTC. Translation: CASSLFPSGANEQFF.

The rearrangement links TRBV7-9 to TRBJ1-2; TRBD1 matches at 9 bases. CDR1 and CDR2 (germline): SEHNR, FQNEAQ (reference sequence). CDR3 length equals 14 residues. Trimming took 6 bases from V and 3 from J; bases not matched to a gene: 5. The CDR3 coding sequence is TGTGCCAGCAGGGAACAGGGGGCCGACTATGGCTACACCTTC. It codes for CASREQGADYGYTF.

This clone was seen a handful of times. The genes are TRBV21-1 and TRBJ2-1; the D call of TRBD2 is as the table states it, not checked on the DNA. TRBV21-1 is flagged as a pseudogene. The CDR3 is made up of 16 amino acids. This chain's CDR3 is CASSKVDGSSYNEQFF. The CDR3, as DNA: TGTGCCAGCAGCAAAGTCGACGGGAGCTCCTACAATGAGCAGTTCTTC.

The chain couples TRBV3-1 (or the pseudogene TRBV3-2) to TRBJ1-2; the D is unclear. V lost 0 bases, J lost 3 bases, and 5 bases lay in between. In germline, CDR1 is LGHDT, CDR2 YNNKEL (reference sequence). The CDR3 has 13 amino acids. CDR3 residues: CASSQETDYGYTF. CDR3 nucleotides: TGTGCCAGCAGCCAAGAAACGGACTATGGCTACACCTTC.

The rearrangement links TRBV6-5 to TRBJ2-3; a possible D gene is TRBD2 (5 bases). CDR3 size: 14 residues. Trimming cost V 7 bases and J 6 bases, with 17 bases left between them. CDR1 and CDR2 (germline): MNHEY, SVGAGI. The CDR3 loop reads CASTLTLSGDTQYF. The DNA of the CDR3 is TGTGCCAGCACCCTAACGCTATCGGGGGATACGCAGTATTTT.